The clone carrying this TCR beta chain was recorded many times. Antigen: not known. The entry originates in a study of T cells in Graves' hyperthyroidism and ophthalmopathy. Study outcomes and limitations: In simple terms, a model built on 13 V-J features told ophthalmopathy apart from stable hyperthyroidism. Ophthalmopathy prediction by the model preceded onset by a median roughly 6 months.

Amplified TCR beta CDR3 regions came from RNA transcripts. The HTBI primer set was used in a first-round RT-PCR of the TCR CDR3. TCRdb passed the multiplex PCR reads through MiXCR, listing each CDR3 protein once. The table lists some 560,000 distinct CDR3 sequences, around 14% of them singletons, with roughly 6.6% in the top ten. The TCR originated in a young woman with Graves' hyperthyroidism. The sequenced sample was blood.

CDR3 sequence reads: CASSLGLPGLAGEQASYEQYF. DNA of the CDR3: TGCGCCAGCAGCTTGGGCTTACCGGGACTAGCGGGAGAGCAGGCCTCCTACGAGCAGTACTTC. The rearrangement joins TRBV5-1 to TRBJ2-7; 14 nucleotides match TRBD2. Germline-derived CDR1 and CDR2 are SGHRS and YFSETQ. Germline trimming cut 0 bases from V and 0 bases from J; bases unmatched to any gene: 14. The CDR3 runs to 21 residues.